Sequencing of this T cell receptor (beta chain) was carried out in a study of early T cells in non-severe SARS-CoV-2 infection. This clonotype came up many times. Via MiXCR, TCRdb re-called the 5' RACE reads, giving one row per CDR3 protein. Altogether 26,000 or so distinct CDR3 sequences are present, just over 4% being singletons, with the ten largest covering roughly 6%. Trimming cost V 6 bases and J 0 bases, with 12 bases left between them. The germline CDR1 and CDR2 sequences are GTSNPN and SVGIG (reference sequence). This CDR3 comprises 14 residues. Sequencing was performed on whole blood. V usage is TRBV30 and J usage is TRBJ1-5, with no clear D. The receptor was derived from an adult who was a healthcare worker with PCR-confirmed SARS-CoV-2 infection or an uninfected control (not recorded which). The CDR3 DNA follows: TGTGCCTGTAACCAGGACGTTAGCAATCAGCCCCAGCATTTT. Protein: CACNQDVSNQPQHF.